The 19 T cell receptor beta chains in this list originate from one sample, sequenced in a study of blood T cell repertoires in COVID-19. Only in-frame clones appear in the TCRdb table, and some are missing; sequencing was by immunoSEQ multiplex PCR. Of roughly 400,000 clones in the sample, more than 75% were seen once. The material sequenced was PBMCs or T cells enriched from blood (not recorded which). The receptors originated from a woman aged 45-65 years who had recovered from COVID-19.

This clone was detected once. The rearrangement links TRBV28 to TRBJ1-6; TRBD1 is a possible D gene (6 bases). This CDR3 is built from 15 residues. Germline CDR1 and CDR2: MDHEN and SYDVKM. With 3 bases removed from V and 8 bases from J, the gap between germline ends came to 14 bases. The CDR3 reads CASSLGRAGDSPLHF. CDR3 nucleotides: TGTGCCAGCAGTTTGGGGAGGGCAGGGGATTCACCCCTCCACTTT.

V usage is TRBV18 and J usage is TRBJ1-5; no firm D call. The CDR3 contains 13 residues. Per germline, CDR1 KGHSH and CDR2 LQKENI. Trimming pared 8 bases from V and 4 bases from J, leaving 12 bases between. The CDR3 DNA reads TGTGCCAGCAGATCGACAAATAATCAGCCCCAGCATTTT. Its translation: CASRSTNNQPQHF.

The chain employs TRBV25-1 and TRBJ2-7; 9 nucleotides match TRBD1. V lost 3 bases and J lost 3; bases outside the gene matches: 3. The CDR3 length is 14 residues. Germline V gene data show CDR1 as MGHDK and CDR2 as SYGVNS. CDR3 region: CASSDLDRGYEQYF. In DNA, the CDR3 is TGTGCCAGCAGTGATTTGGACAGGGGCTACGAGCAGTACTTC.

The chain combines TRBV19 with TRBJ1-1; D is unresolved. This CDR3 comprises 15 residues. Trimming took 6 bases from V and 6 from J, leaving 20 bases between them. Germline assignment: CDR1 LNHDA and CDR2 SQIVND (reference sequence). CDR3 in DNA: TGTGCCAGTAGCGGACTTTCTGGTTTATTCTCTGAAGCTTTCTTT. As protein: CASSGLSGLFSEAFF.

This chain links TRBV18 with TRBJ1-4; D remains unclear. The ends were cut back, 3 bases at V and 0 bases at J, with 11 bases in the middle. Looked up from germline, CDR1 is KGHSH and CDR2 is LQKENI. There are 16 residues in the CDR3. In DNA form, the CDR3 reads TGTGCCAGCTCACCTCTTCCCCGGTCAACTAATGAAAAACTGTTTTTT. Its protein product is CASSPLPRSTNEKLFF.

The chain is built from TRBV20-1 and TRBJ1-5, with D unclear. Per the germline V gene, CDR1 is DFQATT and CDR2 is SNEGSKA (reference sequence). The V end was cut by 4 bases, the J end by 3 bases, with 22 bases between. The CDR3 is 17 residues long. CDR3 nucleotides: TGCAGTGCTATTGAGAGGGTGGAGTGGAGGTCCAATCAGCCCCAGCATTTT. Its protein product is CSAIERVEWRSNQPQHF.

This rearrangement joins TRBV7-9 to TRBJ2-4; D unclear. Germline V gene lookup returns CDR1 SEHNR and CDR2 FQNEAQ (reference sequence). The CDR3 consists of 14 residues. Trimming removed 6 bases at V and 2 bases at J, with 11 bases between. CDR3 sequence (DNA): TGTGCCAGCAGTCGCGGTAGAACCAAAAACATTCAGTACTTC. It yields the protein CASSRGRTKNIQYF.

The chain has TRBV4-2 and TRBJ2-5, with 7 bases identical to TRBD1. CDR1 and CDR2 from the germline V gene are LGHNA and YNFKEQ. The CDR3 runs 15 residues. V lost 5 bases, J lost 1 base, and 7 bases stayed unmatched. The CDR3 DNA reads TGTGCCAGCAGCAGAACGGGACAGACCCAAGAGACCCAGTACTTC. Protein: CASSRTGQTQETQYF.

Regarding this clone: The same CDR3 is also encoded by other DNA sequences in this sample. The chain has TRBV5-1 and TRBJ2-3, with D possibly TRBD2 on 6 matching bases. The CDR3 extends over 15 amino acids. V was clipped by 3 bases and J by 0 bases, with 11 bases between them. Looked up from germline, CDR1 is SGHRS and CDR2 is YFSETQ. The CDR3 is CASSSGTLSTDTQYF. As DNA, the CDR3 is TGCGCCAGCAGCTCCGGGACTCTTAGCACAGATACGCAGTATTTT.

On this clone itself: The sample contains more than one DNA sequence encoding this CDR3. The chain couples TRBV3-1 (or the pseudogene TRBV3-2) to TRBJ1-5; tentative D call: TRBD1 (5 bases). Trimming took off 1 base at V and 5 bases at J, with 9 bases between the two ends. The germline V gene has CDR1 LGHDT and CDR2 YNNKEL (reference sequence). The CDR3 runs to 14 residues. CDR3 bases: TGTGCCAGCAGCCAAGGACAGCGGGATCAGCCCCAGCATTTT. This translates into CASSQGQRDQPQHF.

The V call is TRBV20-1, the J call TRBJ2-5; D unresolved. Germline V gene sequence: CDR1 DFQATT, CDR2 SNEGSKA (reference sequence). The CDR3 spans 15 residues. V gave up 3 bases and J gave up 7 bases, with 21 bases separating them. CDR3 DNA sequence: TGCAGTGCTAGTCCCCTCTCCGGTCCGCCGGGGACCCAGTACTTC. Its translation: CSASPLSGPPGTQYF.

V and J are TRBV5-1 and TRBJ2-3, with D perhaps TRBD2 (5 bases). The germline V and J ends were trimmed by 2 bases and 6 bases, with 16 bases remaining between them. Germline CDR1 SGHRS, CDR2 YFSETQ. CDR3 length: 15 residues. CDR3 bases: TGCGCCAGCAGCTTACAGACTACACCCCCTGATACGCAGTATTTT. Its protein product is CASSLQTTPPDTQYF.

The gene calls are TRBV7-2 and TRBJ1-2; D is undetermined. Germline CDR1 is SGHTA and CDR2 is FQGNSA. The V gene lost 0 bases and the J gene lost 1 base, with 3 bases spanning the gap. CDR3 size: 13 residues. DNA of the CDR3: TGTGCCAGCAGCTTAGCCCTTAACTATGGCTACACCTTC. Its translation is CASSLALNYGYTF.

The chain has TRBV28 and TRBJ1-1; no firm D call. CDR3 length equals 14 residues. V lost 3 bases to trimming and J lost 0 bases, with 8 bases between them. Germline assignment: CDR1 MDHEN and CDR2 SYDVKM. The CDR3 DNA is TGTGCCAGCAGTTTTGTGGCAGTGAACACTGAAGCTTTCTTT. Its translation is CASSFVAVNTEAFF.

CDR3 protein: CATSRGLAWEQYF. The CDR3 bases are TGTGCCACCAGCAGGGGACTAGCGTGGGAGCAGTACTTC. The gene calls are TRBV15 and TRBJ2-7; 10 bases line up with TRBD2. The V and J ends lost 3 bases and 7 bases, in that order; junction bases with no gene match: 3. Germline V CDR1 and CDR2: LNHNV, YYDKDF (reference sequence). This CDR3 has 13 residues.

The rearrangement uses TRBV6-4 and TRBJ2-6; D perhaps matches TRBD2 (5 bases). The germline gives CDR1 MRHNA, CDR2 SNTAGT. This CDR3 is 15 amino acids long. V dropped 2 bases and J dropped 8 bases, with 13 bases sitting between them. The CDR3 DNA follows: TGTGCCAGCAGTGACCCGACTCGGAGGTCCAACGTCCTGACTTTC. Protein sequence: CASSDPTRRSNVLTF.

CDR3 loop: CASSQDRGQAAYEQYF. The CDR3 DNA reads as TGCGCCAGCAGCCAAGATCGGGGACAGGCAGCCTACGAGCAGTACTTC. The chain couples TRBV4-3 to TRBJ2-7, with 8 positions matching TRBD1. Germline CDR1 LGHNA, CDR2 YSLEER. V was pared by 0 bases and J by 2 bases, with 6 bases of the junction left unmatched. CDR3 length equals 16 residues.

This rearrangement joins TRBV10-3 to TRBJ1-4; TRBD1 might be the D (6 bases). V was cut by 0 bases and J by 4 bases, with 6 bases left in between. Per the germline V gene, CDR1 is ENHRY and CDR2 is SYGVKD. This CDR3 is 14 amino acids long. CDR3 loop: CAISESQGNEKLFF. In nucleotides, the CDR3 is TGTGCCATCAGTGAGTCACAGGGTAATGAAAAACTGTTTTTT.

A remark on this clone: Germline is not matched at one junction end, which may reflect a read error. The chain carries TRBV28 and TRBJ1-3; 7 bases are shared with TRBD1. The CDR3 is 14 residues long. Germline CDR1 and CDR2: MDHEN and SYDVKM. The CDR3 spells CASILGTAGNTIYF. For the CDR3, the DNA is TGTGCCAGCATTTTAGGGACAGCTGGAAACACCATATATTTT.